Given below is one T cell receptor beta chain in context. Its target antigen remains unknown. Per-nucleotide qualities are absent, and no much larger clonotype sits a single base away. The data derive from a study of shared clonotypes between healthy human individuals (dated by TCRdb to the early 2020s). A note on the overall study: The cohort comprised a couple of women and three men aged 18 to 49 years. For each donor, CD4 naive and CD4 memory were each given three plates, CD8 naive was given two plates, and CD8 memory was given one plate. To estimate repertoire size and how much clonotype sharing occurs between individuals, the study deeply sequenced the blood TCR repertoires of five or six healthy adults. Different laboratories and diverse techniques were used to prepare libraries and sequence TCR repertoires, to increase sequencing depth and limit assay-specific biases. Per donor, leukapheresis produced somewhere between about 0.9 and 10 billion PBMCs. On the study overall, not on this receptor specifically: Estimated clonotype richness was generally larger for naive than for memory subsets. Incomplete sequencing was indicated by rarefaction of sorted-subset datasets, despite the large sequencing depth. Sampling was restricted to blood, and TCR repertoires in tissues likely differ from the TCR repertoires found in blood. Sharing across four donors was observed for about 4.8% of naive CD4, under 4% of naive CD8, around 2.5% of memory CD4, and about 0.4% of memory CD8 clonotypes. Pairwise subsampling indicated that sequencing depth was expected to affect the degree of clonotype sharing among donors. Because the study included a small number of donors, the genetic and exposure-history diversity represented was limited. Higher generation probabilities were observed for clonotypes shared by all four sorted-subset donors than for non-shared clonotypes.

Using the deep immunoSEQ assay, TCR CDR3 regions were amplified from genomic DNA by multiplex PCR. For each cell subset, the extracted genomic DNA was distributed evenly across all wells of several immunoSEQ 96-well plates, and each plate served as one replicate. For sorted subsets, each replicate PCR was loaded with roughly 0.2 ug genomic DNA, equivalent to 30,000 or so T cell genomes. The purified libraries were quantified using a Qubit 3.0 fluorometer, sized with a Bioanalyzer 2100, and then quantified again using the KAPA Library Quantification kit. Every immunoSEQ 96-well plate was sequenced on a separate single-read 150-cycle Illumina NextSeq 550 flow cell. Turning to the authors' computational methods: Because only junctional sequences without quality scores were contained in the immunoSEQ output, filtering matching that applied to full-length reads could not be performed. Sequences were annotated with PyIR, a Python wrapper for IgBLAST v1.9, and V/J genes and CDR3 were assigned using IMGT germline references. Any read was removed if the V/J assignment was weak (E-value above 1e-6), the CDR3 was missing, or the read contained stop codons, out-of-frame junctions, or ambiguous translated residues. V3J clonotypes were defined by identical inferred V gene, J gene, and CDR3 amino acid sequence. Percentage overlap between repertoires was computed as shared unique clonotypes divided by the size of the smaller repertoire. RTK rarefaction, the Chao1 estimator, and Recon v2.1 estimates of unobserved clonotypes were used to assess repertoire richness. OLGA was used to compute generation probabilities for all TCRbeta clonotypes that the gDNA method yielded from a handful of donors. This immuneACCESS table, as held by TCRdb, lists in-frame sequences with V and J called but not all clones. Of the missing ones, under half trace to an unresolved V gene in checked studies; the others have no known cause. Clone size and V and J calls were adopted from that table, with D and trimming inferred from the DNA. The table for this sample lists 1.5 million to 2.5 million clones; roughly 94% of them were counted only once. The ten largest clones represent 1% to 1.5% of the sample.

CD8 naive samples were obtained by positive selection for CCR7 among CD45RO-negative cells, yielding a CD45RA+CCR7+ population from which TemRA cells were excluded. Donors were healthy HIV-negative adults with no recently reported acute infections or vaccinations. Every donor was a Caucasian adult living in Nashville, Tennessee, USA. Blood was collected by leukapheresis, and PBMCs were isolated by Ficoll-Histopaque density gradient centrifugation and then cryopreserved in liquid nitrogen vapor phase. Purity and quantity of every magnetically sorted T cell population were checked by analytical flow cytometry. Each sorted fraction had its genomic DNA isolated and then quantified by UV absorbance on a Nanodrop 2000c. In the germline V gene, CDR1 corresponds to SGHRS and CDR2 to YFSETQ. At the junction V is shortened by 4 bases and J by 1 base, with 12 bases in between. The CDR3 runs 14 amino acids, cysteine and phenylalanine included. The sequence is cut down to CDR3 DNA, 42 bases in frame from base 1.

This receptor was taken from a man in his late teens or twenties in good health. The chain links TRBV5-1 with TRBJ2-7; a confident D gene designation cannot be given. The sample was naive CD8+ T cells sorted from blood. The intended sense of this specimen's cell subset or site label: CD45RA+CCR7+. The sequenced DNA is TGCGCCAGCAGCATTCTGGACGGTTCCTACGAGCAGTACTTC. This encodes CASSILDGSYEQYF.